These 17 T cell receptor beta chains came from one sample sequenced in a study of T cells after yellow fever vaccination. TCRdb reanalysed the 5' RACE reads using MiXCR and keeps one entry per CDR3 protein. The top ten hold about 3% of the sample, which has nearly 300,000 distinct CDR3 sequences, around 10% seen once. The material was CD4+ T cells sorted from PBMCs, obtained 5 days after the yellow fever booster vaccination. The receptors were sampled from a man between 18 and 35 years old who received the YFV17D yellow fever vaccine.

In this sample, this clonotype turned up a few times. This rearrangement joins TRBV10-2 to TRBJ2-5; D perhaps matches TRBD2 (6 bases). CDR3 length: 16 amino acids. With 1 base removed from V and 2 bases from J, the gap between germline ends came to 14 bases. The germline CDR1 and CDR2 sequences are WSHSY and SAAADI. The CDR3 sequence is CASSEWEAGRQETQYF. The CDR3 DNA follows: TGCGCCAGCAGTGAGTGGGAGGCGGGGCGTCAAGAGACCCAGTACTTC.

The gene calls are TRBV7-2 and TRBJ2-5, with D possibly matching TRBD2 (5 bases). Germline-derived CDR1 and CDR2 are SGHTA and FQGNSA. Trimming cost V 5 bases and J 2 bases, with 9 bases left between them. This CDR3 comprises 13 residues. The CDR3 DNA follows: TGTGCCAGCAGCCAGAGGGTGCAAGAGACCCAGTACTTC. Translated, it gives CASSQRVQETQYF.

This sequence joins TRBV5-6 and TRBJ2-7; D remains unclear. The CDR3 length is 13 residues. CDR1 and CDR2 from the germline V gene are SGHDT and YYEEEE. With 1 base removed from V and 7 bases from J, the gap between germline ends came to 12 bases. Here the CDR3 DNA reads TGTGCCAGCAGCTTGCGACAAGCGCAAGAGCAGTACTTC. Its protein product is CASSLRQAQEQYF.

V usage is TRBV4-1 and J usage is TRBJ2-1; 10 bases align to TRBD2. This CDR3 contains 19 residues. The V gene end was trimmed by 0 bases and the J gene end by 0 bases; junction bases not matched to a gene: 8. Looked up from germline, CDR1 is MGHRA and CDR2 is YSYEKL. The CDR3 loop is CASSQDEASGGSSYNEQFF. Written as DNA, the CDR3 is TGCGCCAGCAGCCAAGATGAGGCTAGCGGGGGTAGCTCCTACAATGAGCAGTTCTTC.

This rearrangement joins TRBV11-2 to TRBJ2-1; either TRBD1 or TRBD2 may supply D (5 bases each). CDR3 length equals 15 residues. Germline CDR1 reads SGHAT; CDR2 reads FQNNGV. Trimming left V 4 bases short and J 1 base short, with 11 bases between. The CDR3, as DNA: TGTGCCAGCAGCTCGGGACCGAAATCCTACAATGAGCAGTTCTTC. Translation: CASSSGPKSYNEQFF.

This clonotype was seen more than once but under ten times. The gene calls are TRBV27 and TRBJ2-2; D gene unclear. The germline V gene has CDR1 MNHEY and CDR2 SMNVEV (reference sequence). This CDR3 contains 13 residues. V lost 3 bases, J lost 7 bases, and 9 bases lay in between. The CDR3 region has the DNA TGTGCCAGCAGTTTCAAGATGTTCGGGGAGCTGTTTTTT. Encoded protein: CASSFKMFGELFF.

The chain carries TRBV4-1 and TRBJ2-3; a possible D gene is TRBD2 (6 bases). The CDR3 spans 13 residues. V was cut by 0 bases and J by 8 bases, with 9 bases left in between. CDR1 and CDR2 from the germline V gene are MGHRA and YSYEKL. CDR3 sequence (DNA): TGCGCCAGCAGCCAAGAAGGGAGGATTACGCAGTATTTT. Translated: CASSQEGRITQYF.

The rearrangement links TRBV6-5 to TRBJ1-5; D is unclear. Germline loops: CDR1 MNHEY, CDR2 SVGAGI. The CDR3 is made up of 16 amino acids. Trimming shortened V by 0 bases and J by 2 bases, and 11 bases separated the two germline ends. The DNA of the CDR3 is TGTGCCAGCAGTTACTCGGGGAAACCAGGCAATCAGCCCCAGCATTTT. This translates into CASSYSGKPGNQPQHF.

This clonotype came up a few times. The CDR3 protein is CASSLGAEPQPQHF. DNA for the CDR3: TGTGCCAGCAGTTTGGGGGCAGAGCCGCAGCCCCAGCATTTT. The chain combines TRBV12-3 or TRBV12-4 with TRBJ1-5; a possible D gene is TRBD1 (6 bases). Deletions cut 3 bases from V and 7 bases from J, with 13 bases between. This CDR3 is 14 amino acids long.

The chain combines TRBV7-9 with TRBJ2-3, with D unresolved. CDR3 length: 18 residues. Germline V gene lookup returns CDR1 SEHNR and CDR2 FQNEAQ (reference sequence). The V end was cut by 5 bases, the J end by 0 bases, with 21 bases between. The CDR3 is CASSPKLALPRSTDTQYF. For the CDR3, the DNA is TGTGCCAGCAGCCCCAAGTTGGCCCTCCCACGAAGCACAGATACGCAGTATTTT. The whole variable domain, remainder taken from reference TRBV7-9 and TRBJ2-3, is DTGVSQNPRHKITKRGQNVTFRCDPISEHNRLYWYRQTLGQGPEFLTYFQNEAQLEKSRLLSDRFSAERPKGSFSTLEIQRTEQGDSAMYLCASSPKLALPRSTDTQYFGPGTRLTVL.

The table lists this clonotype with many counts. The CDR3 DNA is TGTGCCAGCAGCCAAGATTCGGTGAATCAGCCCCAGCATTTT. It is translated as CASSQDSVNQPQHF. This chain joins TRBV3-1 and TRBJ1-5; D is undetermined. CDR1 and CDR2 (germline): LGHDT, YNNKEL (reference sequence). V lost 0 bases, J lost 4 bases, and 7 bases lay in between. The CDR3 is made up of 14 amino acids.

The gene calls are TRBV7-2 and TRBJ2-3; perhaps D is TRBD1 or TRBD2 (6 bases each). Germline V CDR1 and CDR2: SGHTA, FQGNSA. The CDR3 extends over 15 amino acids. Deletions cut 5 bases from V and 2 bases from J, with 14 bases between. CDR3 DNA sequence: TGTGCCAGCAGCCAACGGCGGGACAACACAGATACGCAGTATTTT. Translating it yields CASSQRRDNTDTQYF.

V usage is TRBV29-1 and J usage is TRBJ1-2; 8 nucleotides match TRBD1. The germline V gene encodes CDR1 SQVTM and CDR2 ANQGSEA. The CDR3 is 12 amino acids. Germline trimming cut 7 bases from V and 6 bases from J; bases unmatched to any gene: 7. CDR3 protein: CSGSDRGNGYTF. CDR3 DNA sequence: TGCAGCGGCAGTGACAGGGGAAATGGCTACACCTTC.

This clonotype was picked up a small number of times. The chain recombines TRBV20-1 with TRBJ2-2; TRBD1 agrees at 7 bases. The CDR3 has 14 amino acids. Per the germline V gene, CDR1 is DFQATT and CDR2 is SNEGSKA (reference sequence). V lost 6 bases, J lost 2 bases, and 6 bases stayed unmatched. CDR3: CSASRQGNTGELFF. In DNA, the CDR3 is TGCAGTGCCAGCCGACAGGGTAACACCGGGGAGCTGTTTTTT.

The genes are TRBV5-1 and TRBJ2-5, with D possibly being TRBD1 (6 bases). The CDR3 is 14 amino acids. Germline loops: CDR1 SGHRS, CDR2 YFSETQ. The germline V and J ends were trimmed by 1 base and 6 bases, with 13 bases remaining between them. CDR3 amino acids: CASSLMGAGKTQYF. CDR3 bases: TGCGCCAGCAGCTTGATGGGGGCTGGGAAGACCCAGTACTTC.

The CDR3 protein is CASSENRYYGYTF. CDR3 coding DNA: TGTGCCAGCAGTGAGAATAGGTACTATGGCTACACCTTC. The rearrangement uses TRBV2 and TRBJ1-2; D not resolved. The length of the CDR3 is 13 residues. Trimming took off 3 bases at V and 3 bases at J, with 8 bases between the two ends. Germline CDR1 SNHLY, CDR2 FYNNEI.

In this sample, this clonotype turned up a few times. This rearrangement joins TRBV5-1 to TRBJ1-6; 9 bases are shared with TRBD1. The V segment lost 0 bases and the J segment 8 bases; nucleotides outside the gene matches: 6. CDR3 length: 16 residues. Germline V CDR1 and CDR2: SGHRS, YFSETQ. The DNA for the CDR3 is TGCGCCAGCAGCTTGGTCACAGGGGGCTTGGATTCACCCCTCCACTTT. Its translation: CASSLVTGGLDSPLHF.